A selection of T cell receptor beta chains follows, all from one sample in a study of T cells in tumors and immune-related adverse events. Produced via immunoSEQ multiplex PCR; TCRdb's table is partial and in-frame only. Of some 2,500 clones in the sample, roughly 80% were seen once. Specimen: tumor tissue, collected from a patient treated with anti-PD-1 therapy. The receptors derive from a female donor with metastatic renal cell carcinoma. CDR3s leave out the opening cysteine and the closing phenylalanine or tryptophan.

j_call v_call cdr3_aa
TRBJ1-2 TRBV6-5 ASSSSTWADGYT
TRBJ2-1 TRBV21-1 ASRYVPWSYNEQF
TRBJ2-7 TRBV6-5 ASSSAGTSGGEQY
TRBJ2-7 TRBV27 ASSNRDGSSYEQY
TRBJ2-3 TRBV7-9 ASSRGLAESSTDTQY
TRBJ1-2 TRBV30 AWSYSAGAAYT
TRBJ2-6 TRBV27 ASSLGPGVLGANVLT
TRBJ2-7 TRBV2 ASRTPGQTHYEQY
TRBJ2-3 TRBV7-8 ASSLASGITDTQY
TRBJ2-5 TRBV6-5 ASSYRPLDREETQY
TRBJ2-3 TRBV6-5 ATGDFSSTDTQY
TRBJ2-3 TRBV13 ASSPASGSFFTDTQY
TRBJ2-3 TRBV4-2 ASSDERASTDTQY
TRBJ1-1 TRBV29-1 SGTLQGTEAF
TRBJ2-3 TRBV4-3 ASSQVSGGVGDTQY
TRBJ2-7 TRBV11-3 ASSERDRASEQY
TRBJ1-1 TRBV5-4 ASSSDMNTEAF
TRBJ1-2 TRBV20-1 SAARARRYT
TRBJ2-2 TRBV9 ASSVVNGELF
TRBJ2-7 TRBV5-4 ASSPGGQGSYEQY
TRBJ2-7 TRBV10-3 AISGGAGGNEQY
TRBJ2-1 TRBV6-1 ASSEYRGWGEQF
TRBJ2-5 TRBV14 ASSQDPPDRRQETQY
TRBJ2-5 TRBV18 ASSSTGAGLETQY
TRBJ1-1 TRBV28 ASSLGGQGMSKAF
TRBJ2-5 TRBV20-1 SAREEETQY
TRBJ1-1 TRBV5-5 ASTWTSSNTEAF
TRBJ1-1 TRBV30 AWDRGPNTEAF
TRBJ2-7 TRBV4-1 ASSQDRGRGGEQY
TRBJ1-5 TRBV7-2 ASSLSYQPQH
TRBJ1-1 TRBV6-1 ASSEGASGSESAF
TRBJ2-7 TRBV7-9 ASSSTRDRAYEQY
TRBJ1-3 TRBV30 AWSAVVGNTIY
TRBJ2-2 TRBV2 ASSEGRANTGELF
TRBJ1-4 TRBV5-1 ASTRDRGADEKLF
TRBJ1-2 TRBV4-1 ASSQGFRGNYGYT
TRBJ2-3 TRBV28 ASSSGQGGTDTQY
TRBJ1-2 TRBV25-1 ASSEGEVYYGYT
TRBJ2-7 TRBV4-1 ASSQVEGTAYEQY
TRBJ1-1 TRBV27 ASSLQGWTEAF
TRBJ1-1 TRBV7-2 ASSRTVLMNTEAF
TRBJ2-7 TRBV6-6 ASSSSAGVGVREQY
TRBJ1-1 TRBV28 ASSFGSHSVAF
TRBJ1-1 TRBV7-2 ASGTGEETEAF
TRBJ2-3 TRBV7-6 ASSFGLAGGQKTDTQY
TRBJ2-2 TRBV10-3 AVLAGAQELF
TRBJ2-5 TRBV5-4 ASRGGTQETQY
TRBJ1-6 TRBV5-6 ASSLPRTDSPLH